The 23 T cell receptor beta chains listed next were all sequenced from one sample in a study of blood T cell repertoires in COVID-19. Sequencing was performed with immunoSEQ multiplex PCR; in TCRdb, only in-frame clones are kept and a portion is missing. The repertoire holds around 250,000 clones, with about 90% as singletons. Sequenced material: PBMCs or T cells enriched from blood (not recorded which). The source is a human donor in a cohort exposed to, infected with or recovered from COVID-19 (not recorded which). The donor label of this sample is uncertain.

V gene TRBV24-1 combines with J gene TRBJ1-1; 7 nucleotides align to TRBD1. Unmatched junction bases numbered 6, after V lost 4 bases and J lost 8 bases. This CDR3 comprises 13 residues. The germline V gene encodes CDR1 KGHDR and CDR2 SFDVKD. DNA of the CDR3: TGTGCCACCAGTGACGCCGGGACAGCCGAAGCTTTCTTT. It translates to CATSDAGTAEAFF.

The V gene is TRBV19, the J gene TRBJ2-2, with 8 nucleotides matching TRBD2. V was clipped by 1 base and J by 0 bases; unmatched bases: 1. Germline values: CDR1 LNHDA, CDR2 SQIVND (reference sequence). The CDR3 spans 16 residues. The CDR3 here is CASSIARGANTGELFF. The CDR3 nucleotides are TGTGCCAGTAGTATAGCGCGGGGGGCGAACACCGGGGAGCTGTTTTTT.

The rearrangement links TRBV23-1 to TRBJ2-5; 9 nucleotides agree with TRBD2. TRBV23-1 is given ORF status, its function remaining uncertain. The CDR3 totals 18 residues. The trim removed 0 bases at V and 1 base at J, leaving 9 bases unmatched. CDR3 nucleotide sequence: TGCGCCAGCAGTCAATCCCCCCGGGGTAGCGGGGGCCAAGAGACCCAGTACTTC. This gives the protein CASSQSPRGSGGQETQYF.

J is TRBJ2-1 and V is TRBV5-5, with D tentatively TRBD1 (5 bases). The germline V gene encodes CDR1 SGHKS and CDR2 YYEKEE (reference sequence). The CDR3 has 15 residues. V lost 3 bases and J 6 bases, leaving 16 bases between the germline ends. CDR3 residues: CASSSTDNLFNEQFF. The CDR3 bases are TGTGCCAGCAGCTCGACAGACAACTTGTTCAATGAGCAGTTCTTC.

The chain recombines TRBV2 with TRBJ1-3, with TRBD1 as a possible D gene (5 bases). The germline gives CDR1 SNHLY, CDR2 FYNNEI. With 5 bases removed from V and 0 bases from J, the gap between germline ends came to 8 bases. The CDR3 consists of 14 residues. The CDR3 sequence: CASSTGHSGNTIYF. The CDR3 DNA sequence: TGTGCCAGCAGTACAGGCCACTCTGGAAACACCATATATTTT.

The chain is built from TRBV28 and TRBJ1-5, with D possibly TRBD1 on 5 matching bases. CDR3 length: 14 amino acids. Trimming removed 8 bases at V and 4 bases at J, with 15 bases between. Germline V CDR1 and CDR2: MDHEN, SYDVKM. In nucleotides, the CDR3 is TGTGCCAGCCGGGACGTTCGGGGGAATCAGCCCCAGCATTTT. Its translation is CASRDVRGNQPQHF.

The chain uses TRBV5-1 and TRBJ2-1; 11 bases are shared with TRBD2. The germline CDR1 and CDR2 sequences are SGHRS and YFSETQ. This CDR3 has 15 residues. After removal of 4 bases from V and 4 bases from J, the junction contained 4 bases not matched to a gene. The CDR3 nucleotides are TGCGCCAGCAGCAAGGGGACTAGCGGATACAATGAGCAGTTCTTC. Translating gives CASSKGTSGYNEQFF.

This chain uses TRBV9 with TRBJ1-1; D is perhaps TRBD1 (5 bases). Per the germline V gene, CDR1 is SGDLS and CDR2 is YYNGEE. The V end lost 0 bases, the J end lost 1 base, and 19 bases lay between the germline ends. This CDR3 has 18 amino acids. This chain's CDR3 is CASSVAGGGRHGNTEAFF. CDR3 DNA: TGTGCCAGCAGCGTAGCCGGGGGAGGGCGCCACGGGAACACTGAAGCTTTCTTT.

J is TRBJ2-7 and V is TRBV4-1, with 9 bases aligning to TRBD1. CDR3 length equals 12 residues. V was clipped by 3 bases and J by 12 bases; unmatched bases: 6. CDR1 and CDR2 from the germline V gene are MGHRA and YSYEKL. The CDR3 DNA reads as TGCGCCAGCAGCCAGGCTACAGGGGGCCTGTACTTC. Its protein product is CASSQATGGLYF.

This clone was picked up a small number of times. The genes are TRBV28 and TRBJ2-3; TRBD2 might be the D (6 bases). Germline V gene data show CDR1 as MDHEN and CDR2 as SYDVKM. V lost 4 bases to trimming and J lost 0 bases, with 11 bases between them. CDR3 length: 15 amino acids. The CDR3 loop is CASSSPGTSTDTQYF. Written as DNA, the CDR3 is TGTGCCAGCAGTTCACCCGGGACTAGCACAGATACGCAGTATTTT.

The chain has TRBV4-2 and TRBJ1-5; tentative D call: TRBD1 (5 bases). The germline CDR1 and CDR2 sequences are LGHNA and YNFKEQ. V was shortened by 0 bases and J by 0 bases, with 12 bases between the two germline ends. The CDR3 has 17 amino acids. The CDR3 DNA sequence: TGTGCCAGCAGCCAAGAACCCGACAGACGTAGCAATCAGCCCCAGCATTTT. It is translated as CASSQEPDRRSNQPQHF.

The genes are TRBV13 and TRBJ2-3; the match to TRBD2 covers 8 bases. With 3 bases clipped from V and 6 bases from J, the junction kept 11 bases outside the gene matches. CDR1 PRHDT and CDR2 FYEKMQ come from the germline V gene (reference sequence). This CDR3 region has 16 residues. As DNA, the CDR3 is TGTGCCAGCAGCTTCGGTCTTGGCGGGGGGCTTGATACGCAGTATTTT. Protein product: CASSFGLGGGLDTQYF.

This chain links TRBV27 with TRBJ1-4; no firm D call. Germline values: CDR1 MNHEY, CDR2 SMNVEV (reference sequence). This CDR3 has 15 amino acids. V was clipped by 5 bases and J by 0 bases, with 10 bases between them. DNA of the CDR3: TGTGCCAGCAGTCGGCTAGTGGCAACTAATGAAAAACTGTTTTTT. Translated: CASSRLVATNEKLFF.

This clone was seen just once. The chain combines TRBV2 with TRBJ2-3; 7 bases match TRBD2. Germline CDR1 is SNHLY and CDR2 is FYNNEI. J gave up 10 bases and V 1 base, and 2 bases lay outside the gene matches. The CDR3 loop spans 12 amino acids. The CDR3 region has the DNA TGTGCCAGCAGTGAAGGGGGGGGTGCGCAGTATTTT. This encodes CASSEGGGAQYF.

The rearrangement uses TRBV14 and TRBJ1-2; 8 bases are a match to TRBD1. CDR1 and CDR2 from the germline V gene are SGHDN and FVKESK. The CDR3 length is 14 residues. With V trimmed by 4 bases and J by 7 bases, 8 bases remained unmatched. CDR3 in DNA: TGTGCCAGCAGCCCGCAGGACAGGGTTGGTGGCTACACCTTC. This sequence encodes CASSPQDRVGGYTF.

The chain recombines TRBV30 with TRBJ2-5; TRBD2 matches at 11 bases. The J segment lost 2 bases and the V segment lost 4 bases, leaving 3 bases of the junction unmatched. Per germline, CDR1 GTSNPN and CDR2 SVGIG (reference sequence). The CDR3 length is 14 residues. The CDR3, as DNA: TGTGCCTGGATAGCGGGGGGGATTCAAGAGACCCAGTACTTC. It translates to CAWIAGGIQETQYF.

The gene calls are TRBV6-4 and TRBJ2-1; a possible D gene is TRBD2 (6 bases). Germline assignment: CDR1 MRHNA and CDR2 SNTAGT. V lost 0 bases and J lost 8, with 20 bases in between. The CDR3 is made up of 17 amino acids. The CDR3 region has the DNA TGTGCCAGCAGTGACTCGGGGGGTGGGGACTCTGGCCATGAGCAGTTCTTC. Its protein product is CASSDSGGGDSGHEQFF.

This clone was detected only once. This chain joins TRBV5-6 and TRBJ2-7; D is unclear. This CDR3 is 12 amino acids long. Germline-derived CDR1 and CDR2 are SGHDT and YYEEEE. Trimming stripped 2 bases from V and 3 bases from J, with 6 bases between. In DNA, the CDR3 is TGTGCCAGCAGCTTCAGTCTCTACGAGCAGTACTTC. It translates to CASSFSLYEQYF.

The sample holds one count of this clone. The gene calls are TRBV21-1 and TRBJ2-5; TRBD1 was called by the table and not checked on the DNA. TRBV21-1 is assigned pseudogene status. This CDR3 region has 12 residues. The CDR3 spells CASSRQGETQYF. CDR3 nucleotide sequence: TGTGCCAGTTCCCGACAGGGAGAGACCCAGTACTTC.

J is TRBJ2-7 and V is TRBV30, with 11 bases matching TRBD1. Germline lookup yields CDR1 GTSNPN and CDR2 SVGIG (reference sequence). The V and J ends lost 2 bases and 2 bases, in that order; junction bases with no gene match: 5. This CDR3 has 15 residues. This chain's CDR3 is CAWSRWTGGAYEQYF. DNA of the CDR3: TGTGCCTGGAGTCGCTGGACAGGGGGCGCCTACGAGCAGTACTTC.

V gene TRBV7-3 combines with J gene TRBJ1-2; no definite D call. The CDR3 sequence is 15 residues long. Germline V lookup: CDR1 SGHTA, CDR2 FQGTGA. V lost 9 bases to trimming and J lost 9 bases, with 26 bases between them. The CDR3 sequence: CARKLLPSGWTSYTF. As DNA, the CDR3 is TGTGCCAGAAAGCTTCTACCCTCGGGGTGGACGAGCTACACCTTC.

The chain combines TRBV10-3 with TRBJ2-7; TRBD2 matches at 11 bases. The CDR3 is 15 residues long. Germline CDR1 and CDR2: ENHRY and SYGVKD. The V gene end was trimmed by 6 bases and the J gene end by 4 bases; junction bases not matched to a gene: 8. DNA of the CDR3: TGTGCCATCAGCGCTAGCGGGGGGCCCTCATACGAGCAGTACTTC. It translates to CAISASGGPSYEQYF.

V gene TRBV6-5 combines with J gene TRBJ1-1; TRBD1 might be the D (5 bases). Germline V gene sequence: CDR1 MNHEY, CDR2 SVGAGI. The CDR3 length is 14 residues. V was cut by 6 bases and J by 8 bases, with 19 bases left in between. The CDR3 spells CASRVGGAVQEAFF. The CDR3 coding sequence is TGTGCCAGCAGGGTTGGCGGGGCGGTACAAGAAGCTTTCTTT.